The 12 T cell receptor beta chains listed next were all sequenced from one sample in a study of cytomegalovirus exposure and HLA in healthy donors. Vbeta (60) and Jbeta (13) primers were used in the PCR. The method was immunoSEQ multiplex PCR; TCRdb's version includes in-frame clones alone and lacks a portion of them. In total, the table holds 100,000 to 150,000 clones. Sequenced sample: PBMCs. The receptors stem from a middle-aged woman in good health and CMV-seropositive.

The chain couples TRBV11-2 to TRBJ1-2; 8 positions agree with TRBD1. Germline V gene sequence: CDR1 SGHAT, CDR2 FQNNGV. The V and J ends lost 5 bases and 5 bases, in that order; junction bases with no gene match: 10. The CDR3 is 15 amino acids. Written as DNA, the CDR3 is TGTGCCAGCAGCCAATCTGGACAGGGCCTATATGGCTACACCTTC. It translates to CASSQSGQGLYGYTF.

The J gene is TRBJ2-5, the V gene TRBV5-1; TRBD1 matches at 8 bases. Germline loops: CDR1 SGHRS, CDR2 YFSETQ. CDR3 size: 14 residues. Trimming removed 1 base from V and 4 bases from J; junction bases left unmatched: 3. The CDR3 loop reads CASSLSDRGETQYF. In nucleotides, the CDR3 is TGCGCCAGCAGCTTGAGTGACAGGGGAGAGACCCAGTACTTC.

Comment on this clone: At one boundary the junction diverges from the germline segment, which might be a read error. The chain has TRBV28 and TRBJ2-2, with 12 bases lining up with TRBD1. Per germline, CDR1 MDHEN and CDR2 SYDVKM. CDR3 length: 15 residues. Here the CDR3 DNA reads TGTGCCAGCAGGGGACAGGGGGCGAAAACCGGGGAGCTGTTTTTT. Translated: CASRGQGAKTGELFF.

The chain carries TRBV4-1 and TRBJ2-7; D is perhaps TRBD2 (6 bases). The CDR3 is 16 residues long. Germline V gene data show CDR1 as MGHRA and CDR2 as YSYEKL. Trimming shortened V by 4 bases and J by 1 base, and 17 bases separated the two germline ends. CDR3 in amino acids: CASSPFTGDLSYEQYF. The CDR3 bases are TGCGCCAGCAGCCCGTTCACCGGGGACTTATCCTACGAGCAGTACTTC.

The V gene is TRBV6-6, the J gene TRBJ1-6; D is uncertain. This CDR3 contains 11 residues. CDR1 MNHNY and CDR2 SVGAGI come from the germline V gene (reference sequence). V lost 6 bases and J lost 9, with 6 bases in between. CDR3 amino acids: CASSRFSPLHF. In nucleotides, the CDR3 is TGTGCCAGCAGCAGGTTTTCACCCCTCCACTTT.

The chain links TRBV5-4 to TRBJ2-7; 7 nucleotides align to TRBD1. Trimming removed 4 bases from V and 2 bases from J; junction bases left unmatched: 6. Germline values: CDR1 SGHNT, CDR2 YYREEE (reference sequence). The CDR3 extends over 14 amino acids. CDR3 sequence: CASSKQGPAYEQYF. The CDR3 bases are TGTGCCAGCAGCAAACAGGGGCCTGCCTACGAGCAGTACTTC.

The chain couples TRBV6-4 to TRBJ2-7; D possibly corresponds to TRBD2 (6 bases). Looked up from germline, CDR1 is MRHNA and CDR2 is SNTAGT. Trimming shortened V by 4 bases and J by 5 bases, and 12 bases separated the two germline ends. The CDR3 contains 13 residues. The CDR3 bases are TGTGCCAGCAGTGCGGGAGAGGGCCACGAGCAGTACTTC. Translating it yields CASSAGEGHEQYF.

The rearrangement links TRBV27 to TRBJ1-4; 8 nucleotides match TRBD1. V lost 8 bases to trimming and J lost 2 bases; unmatched junction nucleotides: 10. This CDR3 is built from 16 residues. CDR1 and CDR2 from the germline V gene are MNHEY and SMNVEV (reference sequence). The CDR3 protein is CASGRTGLGTNEKLFF. For the CDR3, the DNA is TGTGCCAGCGGCAGGACAGGGCTGGGCACTAATGAAAAACTGTTTTTT.

CDR3 nucleotides: TGTGCCAGCAGCCCCGGACAGCTGGAGCAGTTCTTC. Translated: CASSPGQLEQFF. The gene calls are TRBV7-8 and TRBJ2-1, with a tentative D call TRBD1 (6 bases). The V end lost 5 bases, the J end lost 10 bases, and 12 bases lay between the germline ends. This CDR3 has 12 amino acids. Germline V gene sequence: CDR1 SGHVS, CDR2 FQNEAQ.

The chain employs TRBV2 and TRBJ2-3, with TRBD2 identical over 13 bases. Germline CDR1 SNHLY, CDR2 FYNNEI. Trimming took 10 bases from V and 4 from J; bases not matched to a gene: 8. The CDR3 sequence is 15 residues long. The CDR3 sequence is CATKRTSGSSDTQYF. CDR3 nucleotide sequence: TGTGCCACCAAACGGACTAGCGGGAGCTCAGATACGCAGTATTTT.

This chain connects TRBV9 to TRBJ2-1; no clear D gene. Trimming took off 1 base at V and 5 bases at J, with 7 bases between the two ends. Germline assignment: CDR1 SGDLS and CDR2 YYNGEE. This CDR3 is 13 amino acids long. For the CDR3, the DNA is TGTGCCAGCAGCGTAAATCAGGACAATGAGCAGTTCTTC. Translated, it gives CASSVNQDNEQFF.

The chain recombines TRBV2 with TRBJ2-1, with 7 bases lining up with TRBD1. Losses at the gene ends were 7 bases for V and 9 bases for J; bases not matched to a gene: 6. From germline, CDR1 is SNHLY and CDR2 FYNNEI. The CDR3 runs to 12 residues. This CDR3 is CASNDRAREQFF. CDR3 nucleotides: TGTGCCAGCAACGACAGGGCTCGTGAGCAGTTCTTC.